The next 19 T cell receptor beta chains were all read from a single sample in a study of T-cell memory formation after mild COVID-19. TCRdb re-called the 5' RACE reads through MiXCR, storing one row per CDR3 protein. The profile shows 65,000 to 100,000 distinct CDR3 sequences, 9.5% to 15% of them singletons. The sequencing sample was made of PBMCs or a T cell subset sorted from them (not recorded which). All receptors come from a young man who had mild COVID-19 (a few samples of this study predate the infection). Cell type and time point are not known.

This clonotype has just a few counts. The J gene is TRBJ2-7, the V gene TRBV3-1, with D possibly matching TRBD1 (5 bases). The CDR3 runs to 15 residues. V was cut by 0 bases and J by 6 bases, with 15 bases left in between. The germline gives CDR1 LGHDT, CDR2 YNNKEL (reference sequence). The CDR3 protein is CASSQDLQGWGEQYF. Written as DNA, the CDR3 is TGTGCCAGCAGCCAAGATTTGCAGGGCTGGGGCGAGCAGTACTTC.

This clonotype came up a few times. The J gene is TRBJ2-5, the V gene TRBV18; TRBD2 matches at 9 bases. CDR1 and CDR2 from the germline V gene are KGHSH and LQKENI. This CDR3 comprises 15 residues. V was pared by 6 bases and J by 2 bases, with 7 bases of the junction left unmatched. In DNA, the CDR3 is TGTGCCAGCTCCCTTAGCGGGGGAGCTCAAGAGACCCAGTACTTC. It is translated as CASSLSGGAQETQYF. Based on the CDR3 plus reference TRBV18 and TRBJ2-5, the full variable domain is NAGVMQNPRHLVRRRGQEARLRCSPMKGHSHVYWYRQLPEEGLKFMVYLQKENIIDESGMPKERFSAEFPKEGPSILRIQQVVRGDSAAYFCASSLSGGAQETQYFGPGTRLLVL.

This clonotype came up a few times. The rearrangement uses TRBV4-1 and TRBJ1-2; 7 nucleotides agree with TRBD1. J lost 4 bases, V lost 1 base, and 6 bases had no gene match. Germline V lookup: CDR1 MGHRA, CDR2 YSYEKL. The CDR3 is 15 amino acids. CDR3 sequence (DNA): TGCGCCAGCAGCCAAGGGGGACAGAACTTCTATGGCTACACCTTC. Translation: CASSQGGQNFYGYTF.

This clonotype was detected only a few times. The rearrangement uses TRBV4-2 and TRBJ2-7; TRBD1 agrees at 9 bases. In germline, CDR1 is LGHNA, CDR2 YNFKEQ. The CDR3 contains 16 residues. J lost 5 bases, V lost 1 base, and 9 bases had no gene match. The CDR3 region has the DNA TGTGCCAGCAGCCAAGGGAGGGGACAGGGCAACCACGAGCAGTACTTC. Its translation: CASSQGRGQGNHEQYF.

This sequence joins TRBV7-8 and TRBJ1-2, with 8 nucleotides matching TRBD1. V lost 8 bases, J lost 3 bases, and 5 bases stayed unmatched. Looked up from germline, CDR1 is SGHVS and CDR2 is FQNEAQ. CDR3 length: 13 residues. The CDR3 protein is CASATGEYYGYTF. In DNA, the CDR3 is TGTGCCAGCGCGACAGGGGAGTACTATGGCTACACCTTC.

This sequence joins TRBV6-5 and TRBJ2-1; 7 bases align to TRBD2. CDR1 and CDR2 from the germline V gene are MNHEY and SVGAGI. The junction had 9 bases not matched to a gene; V was cut back by 1 base and J by 0 bases. The CDR3 spans 18 residues. The CDR3 spells CASSYLGTSVSSYNEQFF. As DNA, the CDR3 is TGTGCCAGCAGTTACTTGGGTACTAGCGTAAGCTCCTACAATGAGCAGTTCTTC.

In its sample, this clonotype was seen a few times. The chain carries TRBV19 and TRBJ1-5; 7 nucleotides agree with TRBD1. Germline V gene data show CDR1 as LNHDA and CDR2 as SQIVND (reference sequence). The CDR3 is made up of 14 amino acids. J lost 4 bases, V lost 5 bases, and 5 bases had no gene match. CDR3 residues: CASSLTGANQPQHF. CDR3 in DNA: TGTGCCAGTAGTCTCACAGGGGCGAATCAGCCCCAGCATTTT.

The chain joins TRBV5-5 to TRBJ2-5; 10 bases match TRBD1. The CDR3 extends over 13 amino acids. The V gene end was trimmed by 4 bases and the J gene end by 5 bases; junction bases not matched to a gene: 2. Germline V lookup: CDR1 SGHKS, CDR2 YYEKEE (reference sequence). CDR3 sequence reads: CASSAGQGETQYF. CDR3 nucleotides: TGTGCCAGCAGCGCGGGACAGGGGGAGACCCAGTACTTC.

The gene calls are TRBV4-1 and TRBJ2-7; weak D call: TRBD2 (6 bases). Trimming stripped 4 bases from V and 1 base from J, with 11 bases between. This CDR3 is 14 amino acids long. Germline V gene data show CDR1 as MGHRA and CDR2 as YSYEKL. The CDR3 coding sequence is TGCGCCAGCAGCCCCTTTAGCGGATCCTACGAGCAGTACTTC. It translates to CASSPFSGSYEQYF.

This clonotype was found many times. The chain joins TRBV12-3 or TRBV12-4 to TRBJ2-6, with D possibly being TRBD2 (5 bases). This CDR3 is built from 10 residues. V lost 9 bases and J lost 12, with 9 bases in between. The CDR3, as DNA: TGTGCCAGTTCCGAGGGCGTCCTGACTTTC. Encoded protein: CASSEGVLTF.

This clonotype was counted between two and nine times. The CDR3 loop reads CASSGGQTYGYTF. The CDR3 DNA is TGTGCCAGCAGCGGGGGACAGACCTATGGCTACACCTTC. The chain employs TRBV9 and TRBJ1-2, with 7 bases aligning to TRBD1. V dropped 3 bases and J dropped 4; count of bases not matched to a gene: 3. This CDR3 is 13 amino acids long. Germline-derived CDR1 and CDR2 are SGDLS and YYNGEE.

This clonotype was picked up many times. V usage is TRBV4-1 and J usage is TRBJ2-2; perhaps TRBD2 as D (6 bases). Germline values: CDR1 MGHRA, CDR2 YSYEKL. This CDR3 has 14 amino acids. V lost 4 bases, J lost 2 bases, and 8 bases lay in between. The DNA for the CDR3 is TGCGCCAGCAGCCCCGGGACTAACACCGGGGAGCTGTTTTTT. Translating it yields CASSPGTNTGELFF.

This clonotype turned up a few times. This chain joins TRBV12-3 or TRBV12-4 and TRBJ2-4; D unclear. The length of the CDR3 is 16 residues. V was clipped by 6 bases and J by 0 bases, with 15 bases between them. For the CDR3, the DNA is TGTGCCAGCAGCCCTGATGGGTCTCTAGCCAAAAACATTCAGTACTTC. This codes for CASSPDGSLAKNIQYF.

This clonotype is categorized as medium-sized. This chain links TRBV4-1 with TRBJ2-2, with D possibly being TRBD1 (5 bases). This CDR3 is 15 amino acids long. V lost 3 bases, J lost 5 bases, and 13 bases lay in between. The germline CDR1 and CDR2 sequences are MGHRA and YSYEKL. The CDR3 DNA reads as TGCGCCAGCAGCCAGGCAGGGCCTCGGACCGGGGAGCTGTTTTTT. Its translation: CASSQAGPRTGELFF.

This CDR3 is CASSVGRGANEKLFF. The CDR3 DNA follows: TGTGCCAGCAGTGTGGGCAGGGGTGCTAATGAAAAACTGTTTTTT. The gene calls are TRBV25-1 and TRBJ1-4; a weak D match, TRBD1 (6 bases). Germline V gene lookup returns CDR1 MGHDK and CDR2 SYGVNS. V was shortened by 4 bases and J by 3 bases, with 12 bases between the two germline ends. The CDR3 extends over 15 amino acids.

The chain recombines TRBV7-2 with TRBJ2-5; no reliable D call. Trimming stripped 0 bases from V and 5 bases from J, with 19 bases between. The CDR3 loop spans 17 amino acids. Germline-derived CDR1 and CDR2 are SGHTA and FQGNSA. Here the CDR3 DNA reads TGTGCCAGCAGCTTAGCGCAAATTCTGGGTATATGGGAGACCCAGTACTTC. It yields the protein CASSLAQILGIWETQYF. The complete variable domain, with remaining parts taken from reference TRBV7-2 and TRBJ2-5, reads GAGVSQSPSNKVTEKGKDVELRCDPISGHTALYWYRQSLGQGLEFLIYFQGNSAPDKSGLPSDRFSAERTGGSVSTLTIQRTQQEDSAVYLCASSLAQILGIWETQYFGPGTRLLVL.

In DNA form, the CDR3 reads TGTGCCAGCAGCGGGACTGGGACTAGCGGGGGGGCCTACAATGAGCAGTTCTTC. It codes for CASSGTGTSGGAYNEQFF. V is TRBV3-1 and J is TRBJ2-1; 16 nucleotides align to TRBD2. V lost 5 bases, J lost 2 bases, and 6 bases stayed unmatched. The CDR3 consists of 18 residues. Per the germline V gene, CDR1 is LGHDT and CDR2 is YNNKEL (reference sequence).

The chain recombines TRBV20-1 with TRBJ2-7; D may be TRBD1 or TRBD2 (5 bases each). The CDR3 is 16 residues long. Trimming stripped 0 bases from V and 6 bases from J, with 21 bases between. The germline CDR1 and CDR2 sequences are DFQATT and SNEGSKA (reference sequence). The CDR3 protein is CSARDLEGTRLSEQYF. CDR3 bases: TGCAGTGCTAGAGACCTCGAAGGGACCCGGCTTTCCGAGCAGTACTTC.

This clonotype was observed many times. The V call is TRBV7-8, the J call TRBJ2-7; TRBD1 aligns across 10 bases. The germline V gene encodes CDR1 SGHVS and CDR2 FQNEAQ. The CDR3 contains 14 residues. V was clipped by 4 bases and J by 7 bases; unmatched bases: 7. This chain's CDR3 is CASSYRDRGYEQYV. The CDR3 DNA follows: TGTGCCAGCAGCTACCGGGACAGGGGATATGAGCAGTACGTC.